This T cell receptor beta chain was documented in a study of metastatic and nonmetastatic thyroid tumors. Study-wide context: It was across blood and tumor or nodule tissue from malignant and benign thyroid patients that repertoires were compared.

Among the patients, none had received any treatment before thyroid surgery. Original methodology: For papillary thyroid cancer, a distant-metastasis classifier was constructed from CDR3 differences observed across clinicopathological groups. TCRdb re-clonotyped the PCR reads through MiXCR. For this entry, the V and J calls and clone size follow TCRdb and not the study's own pipeline. The data show over 20,000 clones, 10% to 15% seen once. This clone was seen many times. Antigen unknown. This CDR3 spans 14 amino acids. V lost 2 bases, J lost 1 base, and 7 bases lay in between. Germline V CDR1 and CDR2: MDHEN, SYDVKM. Points from the study as a whole: According to reports, the diversity of TCR beta was significantly higher in malignant thyroid tumors than in benign nodules, and this held in both blood and tumor samples.

The TCR was taken from a female donor with papillary thyroid cancer or a benign thyroid nodule (not recorded which). Some clones in this sample may be carry-over from other donors' samples. Sequencing input: blood. The chain uses TRBV28 and TRBJ2-3, with D perhaps TRBD1 or TRBD2 (6 bases each). The CDR3 is CASSLGGRTDTQYF. The CDR3, as DNA: TGTGCCAGCAGTTTAGGGGGGCGCACAGATACGCAGTATTTT.